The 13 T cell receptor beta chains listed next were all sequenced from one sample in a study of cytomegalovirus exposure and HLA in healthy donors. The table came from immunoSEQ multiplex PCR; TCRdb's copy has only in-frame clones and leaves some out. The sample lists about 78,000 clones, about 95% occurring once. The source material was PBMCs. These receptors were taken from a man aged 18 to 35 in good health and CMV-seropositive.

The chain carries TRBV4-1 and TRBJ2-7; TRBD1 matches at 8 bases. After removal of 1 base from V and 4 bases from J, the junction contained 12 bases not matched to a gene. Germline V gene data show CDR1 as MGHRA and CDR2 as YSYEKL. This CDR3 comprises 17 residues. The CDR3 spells CASSQVYSSDRGYEQYF. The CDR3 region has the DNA TGCGCCAGCAGCCAAGTTTATTCCTCCGACAGGGGTTACGAGCAGTACTTC.

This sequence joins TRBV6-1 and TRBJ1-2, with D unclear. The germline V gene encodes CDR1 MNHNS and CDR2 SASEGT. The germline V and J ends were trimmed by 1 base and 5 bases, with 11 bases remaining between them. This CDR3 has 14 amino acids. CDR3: CASSEGALWYGYTF. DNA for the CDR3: TGTGCCAGCAGTGAAGGGGCGTTATGGTATGGCTACACCTTC.

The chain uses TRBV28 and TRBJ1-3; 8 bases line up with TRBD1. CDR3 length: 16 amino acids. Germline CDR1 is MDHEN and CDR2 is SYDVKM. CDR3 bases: TGTGCTACCCGCCCGCAGGGGGCTAGCTCTGGAAACACCATATATTTT. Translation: CATRPQGASSGNTIYF.

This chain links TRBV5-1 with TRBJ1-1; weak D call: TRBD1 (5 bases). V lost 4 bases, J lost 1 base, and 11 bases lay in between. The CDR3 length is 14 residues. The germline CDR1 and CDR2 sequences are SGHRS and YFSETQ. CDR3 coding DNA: TGCGCCAGCAGCGAACGGACATGGAACACTGAAGCTTTCTTT. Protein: CASSERTWNTEAFF.

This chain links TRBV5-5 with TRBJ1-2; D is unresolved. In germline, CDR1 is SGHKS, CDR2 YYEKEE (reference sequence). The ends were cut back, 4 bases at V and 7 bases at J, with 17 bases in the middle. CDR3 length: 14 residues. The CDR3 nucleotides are TGTGCCAGCAGCCAAAAACAGACGCTCGCTGGCTACACCTTC. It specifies CASSQKQTLAGYTF.

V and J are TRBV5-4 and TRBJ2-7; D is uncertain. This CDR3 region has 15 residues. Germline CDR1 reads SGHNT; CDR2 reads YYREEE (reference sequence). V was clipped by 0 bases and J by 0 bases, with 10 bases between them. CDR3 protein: CASSLGPTSSYEQYF. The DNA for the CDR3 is TGTGCCAGCAGCTTGGGCCCCACCAGCTCCTACGAGCAGTACTTC.

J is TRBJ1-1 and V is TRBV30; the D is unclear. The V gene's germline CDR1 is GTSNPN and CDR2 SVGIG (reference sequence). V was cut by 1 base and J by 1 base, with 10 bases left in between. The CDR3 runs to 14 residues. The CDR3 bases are TGTGCCTGGAGTGCCCGGACTGGGAACACTGAAGCTTTCTTT. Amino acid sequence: CAWSARTGNTEAFF.

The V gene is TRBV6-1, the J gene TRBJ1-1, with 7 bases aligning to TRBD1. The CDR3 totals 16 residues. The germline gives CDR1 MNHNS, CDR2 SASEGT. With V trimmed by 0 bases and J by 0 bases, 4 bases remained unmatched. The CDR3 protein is CASSEAQQGLNTEAFF. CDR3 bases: TGTGCCAGCAGTGAAGCGCAACAGGGGTTGAACACTGAAGCTTTCTTT.

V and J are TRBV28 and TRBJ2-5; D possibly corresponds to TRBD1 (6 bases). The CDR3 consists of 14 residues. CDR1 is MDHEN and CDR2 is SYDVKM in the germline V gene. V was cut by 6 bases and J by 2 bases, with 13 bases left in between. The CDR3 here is CASSLTGNQETQYF. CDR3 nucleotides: TGTGCCAGCAGCCTCACAGGGAATCAAGAGACCCAGTACTTC.

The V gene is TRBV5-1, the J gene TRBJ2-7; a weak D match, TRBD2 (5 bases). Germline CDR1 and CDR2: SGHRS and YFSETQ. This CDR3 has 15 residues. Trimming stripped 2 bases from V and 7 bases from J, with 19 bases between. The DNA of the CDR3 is TGCGCCAGCAGCTTATTTTCCTCGGGGTCGCGAGAGCAGTACTTC. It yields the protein CASSLFSSGSREQYF.

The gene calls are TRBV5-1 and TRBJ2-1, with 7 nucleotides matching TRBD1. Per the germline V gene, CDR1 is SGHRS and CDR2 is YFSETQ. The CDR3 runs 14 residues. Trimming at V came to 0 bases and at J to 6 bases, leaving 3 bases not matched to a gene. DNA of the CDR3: TGCGCCAGCAGCTTGGAAGGGGGCATCAATGAGCAGTTCTTC. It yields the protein CASSLEGGINEQFF.

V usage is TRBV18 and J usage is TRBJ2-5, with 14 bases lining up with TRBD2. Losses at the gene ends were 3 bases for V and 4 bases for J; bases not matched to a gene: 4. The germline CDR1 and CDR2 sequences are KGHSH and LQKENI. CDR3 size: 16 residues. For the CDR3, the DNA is TGTGCCAGCTCACCCGGGACTAGCGGGAGACGAGAGACCCAGTACTTC. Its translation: CASSPGTSGRRETQYF.

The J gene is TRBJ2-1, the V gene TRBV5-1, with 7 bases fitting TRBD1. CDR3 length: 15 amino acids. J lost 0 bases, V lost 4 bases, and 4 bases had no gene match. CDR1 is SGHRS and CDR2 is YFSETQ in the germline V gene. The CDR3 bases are TGCGCCAGCAGCCTGGACAGGAGCTCCTACAATGAGCAGTTCTTC. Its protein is CASSLDRSSYNEQFF.